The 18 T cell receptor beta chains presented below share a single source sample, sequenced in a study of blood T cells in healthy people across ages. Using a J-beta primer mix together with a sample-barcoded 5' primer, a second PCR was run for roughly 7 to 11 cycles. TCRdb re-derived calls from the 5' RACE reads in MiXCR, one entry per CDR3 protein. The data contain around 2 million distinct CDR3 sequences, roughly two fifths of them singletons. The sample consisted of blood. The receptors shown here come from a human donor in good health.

The DNA of the CDR3 is TGTGCCAGCAGCCCGGCCGCCAGGAACTATGGCTACACCTTC. Translated, it gives CASSPAARNYGYTF. This chain joins TRBV7-2 and TRBJ1-2, with D uncertain. CDR3 size: 14 residues. The germline CDR1 and CDR2 sequences are SGHTA and FQGNSA. V lost 5 bases and J lost 2, with 12 bases in between.

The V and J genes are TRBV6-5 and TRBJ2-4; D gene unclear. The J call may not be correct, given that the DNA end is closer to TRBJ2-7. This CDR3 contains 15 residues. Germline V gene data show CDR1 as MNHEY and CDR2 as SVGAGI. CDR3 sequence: CASSYSGPRYYEQYF. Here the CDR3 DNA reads TGTGCCAGCAGTTACTCCGGACCTCGATACTACGAGCAGTACTTC.

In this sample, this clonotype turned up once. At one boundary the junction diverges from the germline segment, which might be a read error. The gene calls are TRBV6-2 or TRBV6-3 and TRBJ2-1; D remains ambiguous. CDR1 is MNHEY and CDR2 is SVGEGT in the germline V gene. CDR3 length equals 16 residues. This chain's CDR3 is CASSYSTVSSYNEHFF. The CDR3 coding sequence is TGTGCCAGCAGTTACTCAACAGTCAGCTCCTACAATGAGCATTTCTTC.

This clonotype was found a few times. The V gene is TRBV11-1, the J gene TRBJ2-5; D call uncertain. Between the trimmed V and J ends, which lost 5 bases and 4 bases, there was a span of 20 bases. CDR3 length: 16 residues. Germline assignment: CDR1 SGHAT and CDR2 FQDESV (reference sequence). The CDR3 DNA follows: TGTGCCAGCAGCCTGAACAAAAGACACTTTGGAGAGACCCAGTACTTC. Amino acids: CASSLNKRHFGETQYF. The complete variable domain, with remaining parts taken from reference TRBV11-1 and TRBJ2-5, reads EAEVAQSPRYKITEKSQAVAFWCDPISGHATLYWYRQILGQGPELLVQFQDESVVDDSQLPKDRFSAERLKGVDSTLKIQPAELGDSAMYLCASSLNKRHFGETQYFGPGTRLLVL.

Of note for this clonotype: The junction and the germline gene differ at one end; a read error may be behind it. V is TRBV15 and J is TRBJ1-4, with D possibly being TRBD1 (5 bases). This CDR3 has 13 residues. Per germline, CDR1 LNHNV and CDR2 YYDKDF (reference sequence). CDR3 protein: CATSWDRGEKRFF. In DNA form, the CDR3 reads TGTGCCACCAGCTGGGACCGGGGTGAAAAACGGTTTTTT.

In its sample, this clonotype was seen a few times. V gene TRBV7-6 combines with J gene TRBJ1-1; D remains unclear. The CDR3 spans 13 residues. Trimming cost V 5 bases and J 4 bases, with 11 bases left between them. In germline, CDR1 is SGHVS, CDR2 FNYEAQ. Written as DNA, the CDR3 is TGTGCCAGCAGCCCTCGACCGAGCACTGAAGCTTTCTTT. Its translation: CASSPRPSTEAFF.

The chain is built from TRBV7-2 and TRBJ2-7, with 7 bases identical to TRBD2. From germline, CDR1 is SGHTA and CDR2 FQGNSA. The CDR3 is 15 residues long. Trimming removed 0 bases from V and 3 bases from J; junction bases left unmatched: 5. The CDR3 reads CASSLASSGYYEQYF. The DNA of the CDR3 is TGTGCCAGCAGCTTAGCTTCTAGCGGTTACTACGAGCAGTACTTC.

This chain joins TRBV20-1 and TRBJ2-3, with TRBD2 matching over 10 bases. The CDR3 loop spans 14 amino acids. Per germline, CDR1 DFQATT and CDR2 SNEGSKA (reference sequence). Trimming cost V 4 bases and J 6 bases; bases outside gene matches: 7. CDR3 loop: CSATSSGGGDTQYF. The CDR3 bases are TGCAGTGCTACCTCTAGCGGGGGCGGGGATACGCAGTATTTT.

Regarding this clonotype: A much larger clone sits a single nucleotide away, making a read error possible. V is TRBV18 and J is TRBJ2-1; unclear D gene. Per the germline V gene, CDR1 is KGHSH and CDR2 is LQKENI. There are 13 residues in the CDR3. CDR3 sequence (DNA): TGTGCCAGCTCTTTGAGAATCTCGAGTGAGCAGTCCTTC. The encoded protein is CASSLRISSEQSF.

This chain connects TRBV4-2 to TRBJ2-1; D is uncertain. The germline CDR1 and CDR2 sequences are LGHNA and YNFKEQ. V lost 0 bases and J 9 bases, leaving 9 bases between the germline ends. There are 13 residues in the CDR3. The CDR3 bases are TGTGCCAGCAGCCAAGAAAGGCAATCTGAGCAGTTCTTC. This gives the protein CASSQERQSEQFF.

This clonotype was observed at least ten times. The CDR3 is CASSPKAEGLPYEQYF. As DNA, the CDR3 is TGCGCCAGCAGCCCAAAGGCCGAGGGTTTACCCTACGAGCAGTACTTC. The chain employs TRBV4-1 and TRBJ2-7, with D possibly TRBD2 on 5 matching bases. CDR1 and CDR2 (germline): MGHRA, YSYEKL. V was cut by 4 bases and J by 2 bases, with 18 bases left in between. This CDR3 spans 16 amino acids.

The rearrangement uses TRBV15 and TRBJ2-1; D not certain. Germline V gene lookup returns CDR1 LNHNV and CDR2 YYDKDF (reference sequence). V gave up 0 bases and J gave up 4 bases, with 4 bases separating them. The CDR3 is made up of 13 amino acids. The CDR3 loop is CATSREAYNEQFF. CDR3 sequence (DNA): TGTGCCACCAGCAGAGAGGCTTACAATGAGCAGTTCTTC.

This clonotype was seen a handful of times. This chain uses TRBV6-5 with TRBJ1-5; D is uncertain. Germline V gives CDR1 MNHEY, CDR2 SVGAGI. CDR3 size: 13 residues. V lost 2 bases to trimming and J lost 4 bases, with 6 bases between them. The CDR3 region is CASSYDINQPQHF. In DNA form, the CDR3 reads TGTGCCAGCAGTTACGACATAAATCAGCCCCAGCATTTT.

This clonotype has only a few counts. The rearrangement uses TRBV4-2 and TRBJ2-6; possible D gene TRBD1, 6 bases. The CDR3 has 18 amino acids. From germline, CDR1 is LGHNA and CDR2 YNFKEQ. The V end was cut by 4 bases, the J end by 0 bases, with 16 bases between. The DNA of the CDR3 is TGTGCCAGCAGCCTTTCCCAGAGAGGGGGCTCTGGGGCCAACGTCCTGACTTTC. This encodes CASSLSQRGGSGANVLTF.

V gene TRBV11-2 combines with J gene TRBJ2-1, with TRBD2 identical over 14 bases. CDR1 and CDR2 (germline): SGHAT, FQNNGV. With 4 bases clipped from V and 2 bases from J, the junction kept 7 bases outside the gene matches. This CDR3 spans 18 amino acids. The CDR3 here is CASSSLTSGGAAYNEQFF. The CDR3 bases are TGTGCCAGCAGCTCTTTGACTAGCGGGGGGGCGGCCTACAATGAGCAGTTCTTC.

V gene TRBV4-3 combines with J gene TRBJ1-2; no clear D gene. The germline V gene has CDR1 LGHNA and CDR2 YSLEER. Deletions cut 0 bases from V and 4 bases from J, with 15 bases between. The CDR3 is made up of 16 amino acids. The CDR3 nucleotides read TGCGCCAGCAGCCAAGAACGGGGAGTCAGATCCTATGGCTACACCTTC. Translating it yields CASSQERGVRSYGYTF.

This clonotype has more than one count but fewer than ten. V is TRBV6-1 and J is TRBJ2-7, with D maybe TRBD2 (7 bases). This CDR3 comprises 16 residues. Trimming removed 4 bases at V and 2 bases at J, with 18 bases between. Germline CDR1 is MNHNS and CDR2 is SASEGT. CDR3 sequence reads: CASSAVRGPGPYEQYF. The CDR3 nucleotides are TGTGCCAGCAGTGCGGTGCGGGGGCCGGGCCCCTACGAGCAGTACTTC.

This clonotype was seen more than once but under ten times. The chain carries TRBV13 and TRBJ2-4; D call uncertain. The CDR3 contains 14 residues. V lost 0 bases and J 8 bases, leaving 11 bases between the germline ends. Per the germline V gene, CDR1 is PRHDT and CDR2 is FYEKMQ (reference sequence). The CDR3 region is CASSLGIGMDIQYF. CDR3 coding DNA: TGTGCCAGCAGCTTAGGTATTGGGATGGACATTCAGTACTTC.